This T cell receptor (beta chain) came from a study of T cells in Graves' hyperthyroidism and ophthalmopathy. About the research overall: Peripheral blood draws took place at initial diagnosis, ahead of any treatment.

Amplified regions were TCR beta CDR3 sequences from RNA transcripts. During a first-round RT-PCR of the TCR CDR3, the HTBI primer set was used. TCRdb passed the multiplex PCR reads through MiXCR, listing each CDR3 protein once. Of 600,000 or so distinct CDR3 sequences listed, about 14% are singletons. The CDR3 sequence is 17 residues long. Per germline, CDR1 DFQATT and CDR2 SNEGSKA (reference sequence). The junction had 15 bases not matched to a gene; V was cut back by 5 bases and J by 4 bases. This clonotype was detected only a few times. The receptor comes from a woman between 45 and 60 years old with Graves' ophthalmopathy. The sequencing input was blood. This rearrangement joins TRBV20-1 to TRBJ2-7, with TRBD2 matching over 12 bases. The CDR3 nucleotides read TGCAGTGCTCCCTCGACTAGCGGGAGCTCAACGATTTACGAGCAGTACTTC. This sequence encodes CSAPSTSGSSTIYEQYF.